The clone carrying this T cell receptor beta chain was detected a few times. The germline gene is not matched at one end of the junction; a read error may be the cause. From germline, CDR1 is MGHRA and CDR2 YSYEKL. The CDR3 runs 15 residues. The data were obtained in a study of cytomegalovirus exposure and HLA in healthy donors. Researchers ran the PCR with 60 Vbeta and 13 Jbeta primers. Method: immunoSEQ multiplex PCR; TCRdb's copy keeps in-frame clones and lacks some. Here the sample spans a few hundred thousand clones, roughly 80% being singletons. Sequencing input: PBMCs. This chain connects TRBV4-1 to TRBJ2-1; D is perhaps TRBD2 (5 bases). This TCR came from a girl aged 2-15 years in good health and CMV-seronegative. This chain's CDR3 is CASSQENSPGNEQFF. CDR3 coding DNA: TGTGCCAGCAGCCAAGAGAACTCCCCGGGGAATGAGCAGTTCTTC.